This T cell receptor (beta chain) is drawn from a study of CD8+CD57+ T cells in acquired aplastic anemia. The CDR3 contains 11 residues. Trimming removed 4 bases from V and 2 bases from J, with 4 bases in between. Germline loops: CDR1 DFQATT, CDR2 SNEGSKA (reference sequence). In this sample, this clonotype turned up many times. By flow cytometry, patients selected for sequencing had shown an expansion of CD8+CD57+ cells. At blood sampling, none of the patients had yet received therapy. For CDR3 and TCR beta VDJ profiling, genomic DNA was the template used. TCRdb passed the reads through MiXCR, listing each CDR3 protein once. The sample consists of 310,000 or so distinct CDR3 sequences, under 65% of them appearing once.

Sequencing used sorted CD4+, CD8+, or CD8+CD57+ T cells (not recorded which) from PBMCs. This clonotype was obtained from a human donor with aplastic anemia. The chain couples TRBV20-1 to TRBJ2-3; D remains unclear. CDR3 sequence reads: CSANPTDTQYF. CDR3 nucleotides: TGCAGTGCTAATCCCACAGATACGCAGTATTTT.